This TCR beta chain was found in a study of T cell changes during pregnancy in multiple sclerosis. Method: immunoSEQ multiplex PCR; TCRdb's copy keeps in-frame clones and lacks some. Found here are about 97,000 clones, over 75% of them singletons; the top ten hold over 0.6%. Losses at the gene ends were 8 bases for V and 0 bases for J; bases not matched to a gene: 8. Germline V gene sequence: CDR1 SGHVS, CDR2 FQNEAQ. The CDR3 consists of 15 residues. The chain carries TRBV7-8 and TRBJ2-3; 7 bases are a match to TRBD2. Source: peripheral blood, taken in the second trimester of pregnancy. The receptor's source is a female donor in good health, enrolled as a control in a pregnancy study. CDR3: CASGRGFTSTDTQYF. The CDR3 DNA sequence: TGTGCCAGCGGGCGGGGGTTTACTAGCACAGATACGCAGTATTTT.